These T cell receptor beta chains were read from a single sample in a study of blood T cell repertoires in COVID-19. The repertoire was sequenced with immunoSEQ multiplex PCR; TCRdb's copy has only in-frame clones and lacks some. The sample includes about 45,000 clones, 88% of them seen just once. The source material was peripheral blood. Source of these receptors: a human donor in a cohort sampled during active COVID-19. CDR3s include the opening cysteine and the closing phenylalanine or tryptophan. Clone size appears in some rows only: once, few, many, or a class for an expanded clone.

v_gene: TRBV7-2; abundance: .; j_gene: TRBJ1-2; CDR3aa: CASSSPTGNYGYTF
v_gene: TRBV4-2; abundance: .; j_gene: TRBJ2-3; CDR3aa: CASSQEGSGGYDTQYF
v_gene: TRBV7-9; abundance: once; j_gene: TRBJ1-2; CDR3aa: CASRQSTDYGYTF
v_gene: TRBV20-1; abundance: .; j_gene: TRBJ1-1; CDR3aa: CSAGGQGNLAEAFF
v_gene: TRBV5-1; abundance: .; j_gene: TRBJ2-7; CDR3aa: CASSLDGQGIYEQYF
v_gene: TRBV2; abundance: .; j_gene: TRBJ1-2; CDR3aa: CASSVGQRGYTF
v_gene: TRBV7-2; abundance: .; j_gene: TRBJ1-6; CDR3aa: CASSLDLPPTLSPLHF
v_gene: TRBV19; abundance: .; j_gene: TRBJ1-4; CDR3aa: CASSVQGADEKLFF
v_gene: TRBV7-3; abundance: .; j_gene: TRBJ1-2; CDR3aa: CASSLGPANYGYTF
v_gene: TRBV6-2/TRBV6-3; abundance: few; j_gene: TRBJ1-5; CDR3aa: CASSYTGGNQPQHF
v_gene: TRBV6-5; abundance: .; j_gene: TRBJ1-2; CDR3aa: CASSKQSNYGYTF
v_gene: TRBV30; abundance: .; j_gene: TRBJ1-4; CDR3aa: CAWSPGQGYEKLFF
v_gene: TRBV28; abundance: once; j_gene: TRBJ2-7; CDR3aa: CASSLVQDSYEQYF
v_gene: TRBV10-3; abundance: .; j_gene: TRBJ1-1; CDR3aa: CAISSGGKTEAFF
v_gene: TRBV6-6; abundance: few; j_gene: TRBJ1-6; CDR3aa: CASSYPEADSPLHF
v_gene: TRBV5-4; abundance: .; j_gene: TRBJ1-1; CDR3aa: CASRPQGQNTEAFF
v_gene: TRBV11-2; abundance: .; j_gene: TRBJ2-1; CDR3aa: CASSSSGTSIDEQFF
v_gene: TRBV11-3; abundance: .; j_gene: TRBJ2-5; CDR3aa: CASSDDPLGAQYF
v_gene: TRBV12-5; abundance: .; j_gene: TRBJ2-5; CDR3aa: CASARSGETQYF
v_gene: TRBV9; abundance: .; j_gene: TRBJ2-7; CDR3aa: CASSPTGTVPYEQYF
v_gene: TRBV11-2; abundance: .; j_gene: TRBJ2-7; CDR3aa: CASSYPARGFYEQYF
v_gene: TRBV6-5; abundance: .; j_gene: TRBJ2-7; CDR3aa: CASSYVGGVVEQYF
v_gene: TRBV19; abundance: .; j_gene: TRBJ1-4; CDR3aa: CASSIGPRGEKLFF
v_gene: TRBV5-5; abundance: .; j_gene: TRBJ2-1; CDR3aa: CASSLDRGEQFF
v_gene: TRBV19; abundance: .; j_gene: TRBJ1-1; CDR3aa: CASSMRRSRMNTEAFF
v_gene: TRBV6-5; abundance: .; j_gene: TRBJ2-2; CDR3aa: CASSYPTGNGELFF
v_gene: TRBV7-9; abundance: .; j_gene: TRBJ2-1; CDR3aa: CASSALAGSYNEQFF
v_gene: TRBV19; abundance: .; j_gene: TRBJ2-2; CDR3aa: CASSVPGQPFTGELFF
v_gene: TRBV30; abundance: .; j_gene: TRBJ2-7; CDR3aa: CAWSVQDPYEQYF
v_gene: TRBV6-5; abundance: few; j_gene: TRBJ1-5; CDR3aa: CASSYSLNQPQHF
v_gene: TRBV9; abundance: .; j_gene: TRBJ2-1; CDR3aa: CASSEGWGSYNEQFF
v_gene: TRBV6-5; abundance: once; j_gene: TRBJ1-4; CDR3aa: CASSITGANEKLFF
v_gene: TRBV7-2; abundance: .; j_gene: TRBJ2-7; CDR3aa: CASSPQGPLEHWVEQYF
v_gene: TRBV2; abundance: few; j_gene: TRBJ2-1; CDR3aa: CASSVRDRGWNEQFF
v_gene: TRBV18; abundance: .; j_gene: TRBJ1-4; CDR3aa: CASSPGLNEKLFF
v_gene: TRBV2; abundance: few; j_gene: TRBJ1-5; CDR3aa: CASSWTDNQPQHF
v_gene: TRBV4-3; abundance: .; j_gene: TRBJ2-3; CDR3aa: CASSQGLETDTQYF
v_gene: TRBV4-1; abundance: .; j_gene: TRBJ1-2; CDR3aa: CASSLSRDRGIGYTF
v_gene: TRBV30; abundance: .; j_gene: TRBJ1-1; CDR3aa: CAWINGGAGATEAFF
v_gene: TRBV11-2; abundance: .; j_gene: TRBJ2-1; CDR3aa: CASSPHPRGLDNEQFF
v_gene: TRBV4-3; abundance: .; j_gene: TRBJ2-3; CDR3aa: CASSQVLLTDTQYF
v_gene: TRBV10-3; abundance: .; j_gene: TRBJ2-1; CDR3aa: CAISGDSSYNEQFF
v_gene: TRBV9; abundance: .; j_gene: TRBJ1-1; CDR3aa: CASSVAGQPPLNTEAFF
v_gene: TRBV7-2; abundance: once; j_gene: TRBJ1-2; CDR3aa: CASSPQGTGRGGYTF
v_gene: TRBV7-9; abundance: .; j_gene: TRBJ2-1; CDR3aa: CASSPPGYNEQFF
v_gene: TRBV29-1; abundance: .; j_gene: TRBJ2-5; CDR3aa: CSSDQGGLETQYF
v_gene: TRBV9; abundance: .; j_gene: TRBJ1-6; CDR3aa: CASSVAAGTGSPLHF
v_gene: TRBV5-4; abundance: .; j_gene: TRBJ2-1; CDR3aa: CASSLNRGAADNEQFF